Below, one TCR beta chain is given with its context. Profiled with immunoSEQ multiplex PCR; TCRdb holds only in-frame clones, not every one. The profile shows around 180,000 clones, roughly 84% of them singletons. The sample belongs to a study of blood T cell repertoires in COVID-19. Turning to the study itself: COVID-19 samples, acute and convalescent, were from the United States, Italy and Spain.

The CDR3 contains 18 residues. Germline trimming cut 4 bases from V and 0 bases from J; bases unmatched to any gene: 11. Germline loops: CDR1 SGHNT, CDR2 YYREEE (reference sequence). This chain joins TRBV5-4 and TRBJ2-3; 10 positions match TRBD1. Sequencing was done on a sample of peripheral blood. The receptor was derived from a woman aged 80 or over with active or convalescent COVID-19. As DNA, the CDR3 is TGTGCCAGCAGCCCTGGAGGGACAGGGGCCCCTAGCACAGATACGCAGTATTTT. It specifies CASSPGGTGAPSTDTQYF.